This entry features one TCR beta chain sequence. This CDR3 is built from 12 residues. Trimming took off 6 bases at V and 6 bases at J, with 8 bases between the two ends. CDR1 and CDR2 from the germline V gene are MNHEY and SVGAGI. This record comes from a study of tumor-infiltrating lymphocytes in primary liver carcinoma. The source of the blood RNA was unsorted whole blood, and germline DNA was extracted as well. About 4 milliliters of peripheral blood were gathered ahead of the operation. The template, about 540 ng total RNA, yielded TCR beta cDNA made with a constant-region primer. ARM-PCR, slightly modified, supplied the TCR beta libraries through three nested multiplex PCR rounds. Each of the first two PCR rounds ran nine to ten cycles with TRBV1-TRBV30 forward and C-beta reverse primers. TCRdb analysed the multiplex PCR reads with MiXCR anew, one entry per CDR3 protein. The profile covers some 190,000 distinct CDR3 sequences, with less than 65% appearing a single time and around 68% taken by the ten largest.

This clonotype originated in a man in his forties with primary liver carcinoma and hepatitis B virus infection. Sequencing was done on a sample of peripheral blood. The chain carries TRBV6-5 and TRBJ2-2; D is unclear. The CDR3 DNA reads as TGTGCCAGCAGCGCCGGCGCCGGGGAGCTGTTTTTT. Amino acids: CASSAGAGELFF.